The rows below give T cell receptor beta chains drawn from one sample of a study of blood T cells in healthy people across ages. One entry per CDR3 protein, called by TCRdb with MiXCR from the 5' RACE reads. The repertoire holds 1,300,000 or so distinct CDR3 sequences, with approximately 60% as singletons. Sample: blood. These receptors all come from a man younger than 30 in good health. CDR3s include the opening cysteine and the closing phenylalanine or tryptophan. A D gene is named only where the DNA matches it firmly. Some rows have no size entry. The others give once, few or many, or a class for an expanded clone.

J gene	clone size	V gene	D gene	CDR3 protein	CDR3 DNA
TRBJ2-7	NA	TRBV6-5	NA	CASSGRNSYEQYF	TGTGCCAGCTCTGGCCGCAACTCCTACGAGCAGTACTTC
TRBJ1-1	NA	TRBV11-2	NA	CASSRGNAFF	TGTGCCAGCAGCCGCGGTAATGCTTTCTTT
TRBJ2-7	NA	TRBV9	NA	CASSPQGNHLYEQYF	TGTGCCAGCAGCCCCCAGGGTAATCATCTCTACGAGCAGTACTTC
TRBJ2-1	few	TRBV9	TRBD2	CASSVRGVNEQFF	TGTGCCAGCAGCGTACGGGGGGTAAATGAGCAGTTCTTC
TRBJ2-1	NA	TRBV20-1	TRBD2	CSARGTSGLSSYNEQFF	TGCAGTGCTAGAGGAACTAGCGGCCTCAGCTCCTACAATGAGCAGTTCTTC
TRBJ2-5	NA	TRBV6-6	TRBD2	CASSYGAGVQETQYF	TGTGCCAGCAGTTACGGGGCGGGAGTTCAGGAGACCCAGTACTTC
TRBJ2-1	NA	TRBV3-1	NA	CASSQWDSTMDRFF	TGTGCCAGCAGCCAATGGGACTCCACTATGGATCGGTTCTTC
TRBJ2-1	few	TRBV12-3/TRBV12-4	TRBD2	CASSLRASGASGGNEQFF	TGTGCCAGCAGTTTAAGGGCTAGCGGGGCCTCTGGAGGCAATGAGCAGTTCTTC
TRBJ2-7	NA	TRBV20-1	TRBD2	CSARDWAGASYDQYF	TGCAGTGCTAGAGATTGGGCGGGAGCATCCTACGATCAGTACTTC
TRBJ2-3	NA	TRBV10-2	NA	CASSELGNGPKDTQYF	TGCGCCAGCAGTGAGTTGGGTAACGGGCCTAAAGATACGCAGTATTTT
TRBJ1-1	NA	TRBV29-1	NA	CSVYISDMNTEAFF	TGCAGCGTTTACATCAGTGACATGAACACTGAAGCTTTCTTT
TRBJ2-4	NA	TRBV20-1	NA	CSAPGVAKNIRYF	TGCAGTGCTCCGGGGGTAGCCAAAAACATTCGGTACTTC
TRBJ1-1	NA	TRBV7-2	NA	CASSSARGSRAEAFF	TGTGCCAGCAGCTCGGCGCGGGGTTCGAGGGCTGAAGCTTTCTTT
TRBJ2-7	NA	TRBV28	NA	CASSLSRGRTYEQYF	TGTGCCAGCAGTTTATCCAGGGGACGGACCTACGAGCAGTACTTC
TRBJ1-2	few	TRBV6-5	NA	CASGVQGPGYGYTF	TGTGCCAGCGGCGTTCAGGGGCCAGGCTATGGCTACACCTTC
TRBJ2-1	few	TRBV4-1	NA	CASSQIGDNEQFF	TGCGCCAGCAGCCAAATAGGAGACAATGAGCAGTTCTTC
TRBJ2-1	few	TRBV29-1	NA	CSVREQGSRIDNEQFF	TGCAGCGTTAGGGAACAGGGATCTAGGATAGACAATGAGCAGTTCTTC
TRBJ1-5	NA	TRBV6-2/TRBV6-3	NA	CASRSFQGLDQPQHF	TGTGCCAGCAGATCGTTCCAGGGTCTCGATCAGCCCCAGCATTTT
TRBJ1-1	NA	TRBV25-1	NA	CASSEQVAGTEAFF	TGTGCCAGCAGCGAACAGGTGGCGGGCACTGAAGCTTTCTTT
TRBJ2-7	NA	TRBV20-1	TRBD1	CSAAGTGATYEQYF	TGCAGTGCTGCCGGGACAGGGGCTACCTACGAGCAGTACTTC
TRBJ1-4	NA	TRBV21-1	NA	CASSKRGGQANEKLFF	TGTGCCAGCAGCAAAAGAGGCGGGCAGGCTAATGAAAAACTGTTTTTT
TRBJ2-4	NA	TRBV2	NA	CASSERPAFKNIQYF	TGTGCCAGCAGTGAGCGGCCGGCGTTTAAAAACATTCAGTACTTC
TRBJ2-5	NA	TRBV7-9	NA	CASSCLRGETQYF	TGTGCCAGCAGCTGTCTAAGGGGAGAGACCCAGTACTTC
TRBJ1-6	NA	TRBV4-1	NA	CASSQEPKREIDSPLHF	TGCGCCAGCAGCCAAGAGCCGAAGCGGGAGATAGATTCACCCCTCCACTTT
TRBJ2-3	NA	TRBV6-5	NA	CASSGFGGTDTQYF	TGTGCCAGCAGCGGTTTCGGGGGCACAGACACGCAGTATTTT
TRBJ2-1	NA	TRBV10-3	TRBD2	CAISPGLAGEVDEQFF	TGTGCCATCTCCCCGGGACTAGCGGGAGAGGTCGATGAGCAGTTCTTC
TRBJ2-7	NA	TRBV7-9	NA	CASSLGGVIYEQYF	TGTGCCAGCAGCTTAGGGGGGGTTATTTACGAGCAGTACTTC
TRBJ2-7	NA	TRBV7-2	NA	CASTSASYEQYF	TGTGCCAGCACCTCCGCGAGCTACGAGCAGTACTTC
TRBJ2-1	NA	TRBV7-9	NA	CASSRIDDSFISSYNEQFF	TGTGCCAGCTCCCGGATCGACGACAGCTTTATTAGCTCCTACAATGAGCAGTTCTTC
TRBJ2-7	NA	TRBV7-9	NA	CASSFGGTTSLSYEQYF	TGTGCCAGCAGCTTTGGCGGGACGACTTCTCTCTCCTACGAGCAGTACTTC
TRBJ2-3	NA	TRBV6-1	TRBD2	CASSDWTSAPQADTQYF	TGTGCCAGCAGTGACTGGACTAGCGCTCCCCAGGCGGATACGCAGTATTTT
TRBJ1-5	NA	TRBV6-1	TRBD1	CASSVGTGHRPQHF	TGTGCCAGCAGTGTTGGGACAGGCCATCGGCCCCAGCATTTT
TRBJ1-6	few	TRBV6-2/TRBV6-3	NA	CASSYRPRGPNSSYNSPLHF	TGTGCCAGCAGTTACCGGCCCAGGGGACCGAATAGCTCCTATAATTCACCCCTCCACTTT
TRBJ2-2	NA	TRBV29-1	TRBD2	CSVDSGGGNTGELFF	TGCAGCGTTGATAGTGGCGGGGGAAATACCGGGGAGCTGTTTTTT
TRBJ2-3	once	TRBV18	NA	CASSNRPGTDTQYF	TGTGCCAGCTCCAATAGACCCGGCACAGATACGCAGTATTTT
TRBJ2-7	NA	TRBV20-1	TRBD2	CSARDLGGAIYEQYF	TGCAGTGCTAGAGATCTCGGGGGGGCCATCTACGAGCAGTACTTC
TRBJ2-1	once	TRBV5-5	NA	CASSLGWENEQFF	TGTGCCAGCAGCTTGGGTTGGGAAAATGAGCAGTTCTTC
TRBJ2-7	NA	TRBV27	NA	CATREGVSYEQYF	TGTGCCACCCGTGAAGGGGTATCCTACGAGCAGTACTTC
TRBJ2-7	NA	TRBV6-5	NA	CASRTRDRLPYEQYF	TGTGCCAGCAGGACACGAGACAGGCTCCCCTACGAGCAGTACTTC
TRBJ1-2	few	TRBV9	NA	CASSAGPGGYTF	TGTGCCAGCAGCGCGGGTCCGGGGGGCTACACCTTC